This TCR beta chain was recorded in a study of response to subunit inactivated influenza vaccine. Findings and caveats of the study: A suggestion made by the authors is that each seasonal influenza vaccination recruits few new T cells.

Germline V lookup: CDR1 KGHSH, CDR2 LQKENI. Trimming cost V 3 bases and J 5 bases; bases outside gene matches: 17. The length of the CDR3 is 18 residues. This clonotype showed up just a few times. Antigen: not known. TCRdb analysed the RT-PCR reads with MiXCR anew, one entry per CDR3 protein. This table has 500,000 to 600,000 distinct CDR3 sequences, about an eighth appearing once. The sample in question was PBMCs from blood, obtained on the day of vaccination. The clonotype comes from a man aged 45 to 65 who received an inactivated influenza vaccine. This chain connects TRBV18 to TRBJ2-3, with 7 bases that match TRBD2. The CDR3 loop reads CASSPGLAVRKVGDTQYF. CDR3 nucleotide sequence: TGTGCCAGCTCACCGGGTCTAGCGGTTCGAAAGGTGGGAGATACGCAGTATTTT.